These T cell receptor beta chains were read from a single sample in a study of PD-L1 blockade in urothelial cancer. Clones were sequenced by immunoSEQ multiplex PCR, and TCRdb holds only the in-frame ones, with some missing. This table has some 47,000 clones, roughly 86% appearing once. The material sequenced was PBMCs, taken around atezolizumab (anti-PD-L1) treatment. Source of these receptors: a man between 65 and 85 years old with urothelial cancer. Both conserved end residues are part of each CDR3. D genes are given only for firm matches. Size is omitted from some rows. Given values are once, few, many or a class for expanded clones.

j_call | clone_size | v_call | d_call | cdr3_aa | cdr3_nt
TRBJ1-2 | NA | TRBV6-5 | TRBD1 | CASSYSPGQRYGYTF | TGTGCCAGCAGTTACTCTCCGGGACAGAGATATGGCTACACCTTC
TRBJ2-2 | NA | TRBV4-2 | TRBD1 | CASSQETGQGPGELFF | TGTGCCAGCAGCCAAGAGACGGGACAGGGGCCCGGGGAGCTGTTTTTT
TRBJ2-7 | NA | TRBV20-1 | NA | CSATQGGEQYF | TGCAGTGCTACGCAGGGAGGCGAGCAGTACTTC
TRBJ2-5 | NA | TRBV7-2 | NA | CASRLGSGVVDQYF | TGTGCCAGCAGGCTAGGGTCGGGGGTGGTGGACCAGTACTTC
TRBJ2-2 | NA | TRBV7-8 | NA | CASRGDPVRTGELFF | TGTGCCAGCAGAGGGGATCCCGTCCGGACCGGGGAGCTGTTTTTT
TRBJ1-1 | NA | TRBV2 | NA | CASHRRTEAFF | TGTGCCAGCCATCGGAGAACTGAAGCTTTCTTT
TRBJ2-7 | NA | TRBV9 | TRBD2 | CASSSQPTSGVGEQYF | TGTGCCAGCAGCTCACAGCCGACTAGCGGGGTTGGCGAGCAGTACTTC
TRBJ2-1 | NA | TRBV5-4 | NA | CASSVGGGYEQFF | TGTGCCAGCAGTGTGGGTGGGGGCTATGAGCAGTTCTTC
TRBJ2-1 | NA | TRBV27 | NA | CASTGEGSSYNEQFF | TGTGCCAGCACCGGGGAAGGGAGCTCCTACAATGAGCAGTTCTTC
TRBJ1-6 | NA | TRBV4-3 | TRBD1 | CASSQGGTVSPLHF | TGCGCCAGCAGCCAAGGTGGGACAGTCTCACCCCTCCACTTT
TRBJ2-7 | NA | TRBV28 | NA | CASTSGFREQYF | TGTGCCAGCACCTCAGGGTTTCGCGAGCAGTACTTC
TRBJ2-7 | once | TRBV28 | NA | CASSFQGLVYEQYF | TGTGCCAGCAGTTTCCAGGGTTTAGTCTACGAGCAGTACTTC
TRBJ2-7 | once | TRBV28 | TRBD2 | CASTFRRGGFEQYF | TGTGCCAGCACCTTTCGGCGCGGGGGGTTCGAGCAGTACTTC
TRBJ2-7 | NA | TRBV7-9 | TRBD1 | CASSSRDREQYF | TGTGCCAGCAGCTCCCGGGACAGGGAGCAGTACTTC
TRBJ2-3 | NA | TRBV19 | NA | CASSIGNTDTQYF | TGTGCCAGTAGTATAGGTAATACAGATACGCAGTATTTT
TRBJ1-2 | once | TRBV6-5 | TRBD1 | CASSDRGGYTF | TGTGCCAGCAGTGACAGGGGCGGCTACACCTTC
TRBJ2-1 | once | TRBV7-9 | NA | CASSLGQFNEQFF | TGTGCCAGCAGCTTAGGACAGTTCAATGAGCAGTTCTTC
TRBJ1-1 | NA | TRBV27 | NA | CASTPNAGTFYTEAFF | TGTGCCAGCACTCCTAACGCCGGGACTTTTTATACTGAAGCTTTCTTT
TRBJ1-4 | NA | TRBV9 | TRBD1 | CASSYSTGAANEKLFF | TGTGCCAGCAGCTATTCGACAGGGGCGGCTAATGAAAAACTGTTTTTT
TRBJ1-1 | NA | TRBV7-2 | NA | CASSFRDRRATEAFF | TGTGCCAGCAGCTTTCGTGACCGGAGGGCCACTGAAGCTTTCTTT
TRBJ2-2 | NA | TRBV29-1 | TRBD1 | CSVEGDRAGGELFF | TGCAGCGTTGAAGGGGACAGGGCGGGTGGGGAGCTGTTTTTT
TRBJ1-1 | NA | TRBV18 | TRBD1 | CASSPRTGDMNTEAFF | TGTGCCAGCTCACCCAGGACAGGGGACATGAACACTGAAGCTTTCTTT
TRBJ2-5 | NA | TRBV7-3 | NA | CASSLSYSETQYF | TGTGCCAGCAGCTTAAGTTACAGTGAGACCCAGTACTTC
TRBJ2-4 | once | TRBV27 | NA | CASSTQRLPPADIQYF | TGTGCCAGCAGCACTCAGCGATTACCCCCAGCGGACATTCAGTACTTC
TRBJ2-1 | NA | TRBV6-1 | NA | CASREGQYNEQFF | TGTGCCAGCAGGGAAGGACAGTACAATGAGCAGTTCTTC
TRBJ1-1 | NA | TRBV5-6 | NA | CASSPPGVTEAFF | TGTGCCAGCAGCCCCCCGGGGGTCACTGAAGCTTTCTTT
TRBJ2-1 | once | TRBV9 | NA | CASGGPQLYNEQFF | TGTGCCAGCGGTGGGCCTCAACTCTACAATGAGCAGTTCTTC
TRBJ1-1 | few | TRBV5-8 | TRBD1 | CASSPRDREFVGTEAFF | TGTGCCAGCAGCCCCCGGGACAGGGAATTTGTAGGGACTGAAGCTTTCTTT
TRBJ2-5 | NA | TRBV18 | TRBD1 | CASSPTGTGGGQTQYF | TGTGCCAGCTCACCAACCGGGACAGGGGGCGGTCAGACCCAGTACTTC
TRBJ1-4 | NA | TRBV9 | TRBD1 | CASSSHPTGGNEKLFF | TGTGCCAGCAGCTCTCACCCGACAGGGGGAAATGAAAAACTGTTTTTT
TRBJ1-5 | NA | TRBV6-1 | NA | CASSEAAVMNQPQHF | TGTGCCAGCAGTGAAGCGGCAGTTATGAATCAGCCCCAGCATTTT
TRBJ2-1 | NA | TRBV10-1 | TRBD2 | CAVETSGRAGHEQFF | TGCGCCGTCGAGACTAGCGGGAGGGCCGGTCATGAGCAGTTCTTC
TRBJ2-2 | NA | TRBV28 | TRBD2 | CASGTSGGRFGELFF | TGTGCCAGCGGGACTAGCGGGGGGCGGTTCGGGGAGCTGTTTTTT
TRBJ2-6 | NA | TRBV5-4 | TRBD1 | CASSSPATGSAGANVLTF | TGTGCCAGCAGCTCCCCCGCGACAGGGAGCGCTGGGGCCAACGTCCTGACTTTC
TRBJ1-3 | NA | TRBV19 | NA | CASSIPGRGAGDTIYF | TGTGCCAGTAGTATCCCCGGACGGGGGGCCGGGGACACCATATATTTT